The next 29 T cell receptor beta chains were all read from a single sample in a study of tumor-infiltrating lymphocytes in primary liver carcinoma. Constant-region priming of approximately 0.55 ug total RNA yielded TCR beta cDNA. Investigators got TCR beta libraries out of three nested multiplex PCR rounds, done with slightly modified ARM-PCR. For roughly 10 cycles apiece, the opening two PCR rounds ran with TRBV1-TRBV30 forward primers and a C-beta reverse primer. TCRdb used MiXCR to reprocess the multiplex PCR reads, holding one entry per CDR3 protein. The sample holds tens of thousands of distinct CDR3 sequences, about 75% seen once. It was from about 19-30 mg of unsorted bulk tissue that RNA and DNA were co-extracted. The sequenced material came from tumor-adjacent normal liver tissue. The source of these receptors is a middle-aged man with primary liver carcinoma and hepatitis B virus infection.

With regard to this clonotype: A read error may produce the germline difference seen at one junction end. CDR3 in DNA: TGTGCCAGCAGTCCAGGGAACGGGGAGCTGCTTTTT. Its protein is CASSPGNGELLF. The V and J genes are TRBV6-6 and TRBJ2-2; D tentatively fits TRBD1 or TRBD2 (5 bases each). The germline V gene encodes CDR1 MNHNY and CDR2 SVGAGI (reference sequence). The CDR3 is 12 amino acids.

This clonotype was counted a single time. At one boundary the junction diverges from the germline segment, which might be a read error. The J gene is TRBJ2-7, the V gene TRBV29-1; maybe TRBD1 (6 bases). The CDR3 consists of 12 residues. In germline, CDR1 is SQVTM, CDR2 ANQGSEA. The CDR3 DNA is TGCAGCGTTCGGGACAAGACCTACGAGCAGTGCTTC. This codes for CSVRDKTYEQCF.

Worth noting for this clonotype: An end of the junction does not agree with germline; a read error may underlie this. The V gene is TRBV6-1, the J gene TRBJ2-3; D is perhaps TRBD2 (5 bases). The germline gives CDR1 MNHNS, CDR2 SASEGT. This CDR3 has 12 amino acids. CDR3 in amino acids: CDSRPSTDTQYF. CDR3 DNA: TGTGACAGCAGGCCTAGCACAGACACGCAGTATTTT.

Remarks on this clonotype: Germline is not matched at one junction end, which may reflect a read error. The chain carries TRBV5-4 and TRBJ2-1, with a weak D call TRBD2 (6 bases). The CDR3 sequence is 15 residues long. The germline V gene encodes CDR1 SGHNT and CDR2 YYREEE (reference sequence). CDR3 coding DNA: TGTGTCAGCAGCTTGAGTGGTTTTCCGGGGGATGAGCACTTCTTC. Translating it yields CVSSLSGFPGDEHFF.

Concerning this clonotype: One end of the junction varies from germline; a read error may be responsible. V usage is TRBV4-2 and J usage is TRBJ1-6, with 7 positions matching TRBD1. The CDR3 has 16 residues. From germline, CDR1 is LGHNA and CDR2 YNFKEQ. This CDR3 is CASSQDRGTAGSLLHF. CDR3 nucleotide sequence: TGTGCCAGCAGCCAAGATCGGGGGACAGCCGGCTCACTCCTCCACTTT.

As concerns this clonotype: The junction differs from germline at one of its ends, possibly a read error. The chain couples TRBV29-1 to TRBJ2-7; D possibly uses TRBD1 or TRBD2 (5 bases each). The CDR3 is made up of 16 amino acids. From germline, CDR1 is SQVTM and CDR2 ANQGSEA. The CDR3 loop is CSAMTYGTGIPYKQYF. CDR3 bases: TGCAGCGCCATGACATATGGGACGGGCATTCCCTACAAGCAGTACTTC.

About this clonotype itself: This sequence may be a read error, since a much larger clone differs from it by one base. V usage is TRBV5-1 and J usage is TRBJ2-7; 9 nucleotides match TRBD2. Germline V gene data show CDR1 as SGHRS and CDR2 as YFSETQ. This CDR3 region has 15 residues. CDR3 sequence (DNA): TGCGCCAACAGCTTGGAGGCGGGAGGGGTGTACGAGCAGTACTTC. It translates to CANSLEAGGVYEQYF.

The chain recombines TRBV7-9 with TRBJ1-2, with 12 bases that match TRBD1. This CDR3 region has 14 residues. Germline V CDR1 and CDR2: SEHNR, FQNEAQ (reference sequence). CDR3 residues: CISRWDRGLHGYTF. DNA of the CDR3: TGTATCAGCAGATGGGACAGGGGGCTTCATGGCTACACCTTC.

V and J are TRBV14 and TRBJ2-1; 8 bases match TRBD2. CDR1 is SGHDN and CDR2 is FVKESK in the germline V gene. The length of the CDR3 is 16 residues. The CDR3 region is CDISAVAGWVNNEQFF. The DNA of the CDR3 is TGTGATATCAGTGCCGTAGCGGGATGGGTAAACAATGAGCAGTTCTTC.

This clonotype was seen a single time. The rearrangement uses TRBV29-1 and TRBJ2-7; no clear D. This CDR3 is 16 amino acids long. The V gene lost 7 bases and the J gene lost 3 bases, with 25 bases spanning the gap. Germline lookup yields CDR1 SQVTM and CDR2 ANQGSEA. CDR3 residues: CSAMTPGIDTLYEQYF. The CDR3 DNA reads TGCAGCGCCATGACGCCTGGGATCGACACTCTCTACGAGCAGTACTTC.

V is TRBV4-2 and J is TRBJ2-1; the D gene is possibly TRBD1 (5 bases). V shed 0 bases and J shed 10 bases, with 13 bases lying between them. Germline V CDR1 and CDR2: LGHNA, YNFKEQ. The CDR3 is 14 amino acids. The CDR3 nucleotides are TGTGCCAGCAGCCAAGATTGGGGCACCGGGGAGCAGTTCTTC. Translating gives CASSQDWGTGEQFF.

This clonotype was picked up one time. Sequence at one end of the junction differs from germline and may be a read error. V and J are TRBV28 and TRBJ2-7, with 9 bases aligning to TRBD2. Germline CDR1 and CDR2: MDHEN and SYDVKM. The CDR3 extends over 16 amino acids. The CDR3 reads CASSSAGLASPYDQYF. The CDR3 DNA reads TGTGCCAGCAGTTCCGCCGGACTAGCGAGCCCCTACGATCAGTACTTC. The whole variable domain, remainder taken from reference TRBV28 and TRBJ2-7, is DVKVTQSSRYLVKRTGEKVFLECVQDMDHENMFWYRQDPGLGLRLIYFSYDVKMKEKGDIPEGYSVSREKKERFSLILESASTNQTSMYLCASSSAGLASPYDQYFGPGTRLTVT.

Comments on this clonotype: An end of the junction differs from the germline gene, which may be a read error. J is TRBJ2-1 and V is TRBV11-2; D remains ambiguous. The CDR3 loop spans 11 amino acids. The V gene's germline CDR1 is SGHAT and CDR2 FQNNGV. CDR3 region: CASGLYNGQFF. CDR3 coding DNA: TGTGCCAGCGGCCTATACAATGGGCAGTTCTTT. The full variable domain, its missing parts supplied by reference TRBV11-2 and TRBJ2-1, is EAGVAQSPRYKIIEKRQSVAFWCNPISGHATLYWYQQILGQGPKLLIQFQNNGVVDDSQLPKDRFSAERLKGVDSTLKIQPAKLEDSAVYLCASGLYNGQFFGPGTRLTVL.

For this clonotype: At one end the junction does not follow the germline gene, possibly because of a read error. The genes are TRBV6-1 and TRBJ1-1; D is perhaps TRBD1 (5 bases). The CDR3 is 17 amino acids. Germline V gene lookup returns CDR1 MNHNS and CDR2 SASEGT. The CDR3 bases are TGTGCCAGCAGTCAAGGTGAAGGGCAAGGGGCTAACACAGAAGCTTTCTTT. This encodes CASSQGEGQGANTEAFF.

With respect to this clonotype: Germline is not matched at one junction end, which may reflect a read error. This chain uses TRBV12-3 or TRBV12-4 with TRBJ2-1; D is undetermined. The CDR3 has 13 amino acids. The CDR3 DNA follows: TGTGCTAGCAGTCTCGGACGGAACAATGAGCAATTCTTC. The encoded protein is CASSLGRNNEQFF.

The count of this clonotype is one. The rearrangement uses TRBV6-1 and TRBJ2-1; 7 bases fit TRBD2. This CDR3 is built from 14 residues. The trim removed 2 bases at V and 8 bases at J, leaving 6 bases unmatched. Germline CDR1 is MNHNS and CDR2 is SASEGT. The CDR3 is CASSETTRGDEQFF. For the CDR3, the DNA is TGTGCCAGCAGTGAAACGACACGGGGGGATGAGCAGTTCTTC.

The chain recombines TRBV12-3 or TRBV12-4 with TRBJ2-4; D may be TRBD1 (5 bases). The CDR3 sequence is 15 residues long. Trimming shortened V by 5 bases and J by 2 bases, and 13 bases separated the two germline ends. The CDR3 DNA reads TGTGCCAGCAGTGGGGCAGAGCTAACCAAAAACATTCAGTACTTC. This sequence encodes CASSGAELTKNIQYF.

CDR3 sequence reads: CASSLGGLGTYEQYF. CDR3 in DNA: TGTGCCAGCAGCCTGGGGGGGCTCGGTACCTACGAGCAGTACTTC. The chain employs TRBV6-5 and TRBJ2-7, with a weak D call TRBD2 (7 bases). CDR3 length: 15 residues. Germline V gene data show CDR1 as MNHEY and CDR2 as SVGAGI. Trimming removed 6 bases from V and 2 bases from J, with 17 bases in between.

About this clonotype itself: A single base separates this from a much larger clone, so it may be a read error. CDR3 sequence reads: CAISTDRTLSYNEQFF. CDR3 DNA sequence: TGTGCCATCAGCACGGACCGGACCCTCTCCTACAATGAGCAGTTCTTC. The chain recombines TRBV7-3 with TRBJ2-1; no reliable D call. CDR3 length equals 16 residues. The germline gives CDR1 SGHTA, CDR2 FQGTGA. The full variable domain, in which reference TRBV7-3 and TRBJ2-1 provide the parts outside the CDR3, is GAGVSQTPSNKVTEKGKYVELRCDPISGHTALYWYRQSLGQGPEFLIYFQGTGAADDSGLPNDRFFAVRPEGSVSTLKIQRTERGDSAVYLCAISTDRTLSYNEQFFGPGTRLTVL.

There are a few counts of this clonotype. Because the CDR3 is missing its conserved closing phenylalanine or tryptophan, this is likely a read error. In DNA, the CDR3 is TGTGCCTGGAGACTCGTCATGAACACTGAAGCTTTCTAT. Translation gives CAWRLVMNTEAFY. The rearrangement uses TRBV30 and TRBJ1-1; D is uncertain. The CDR3 runs to 13 residues. Germline V lookup: CDR1 GTSNPN, CDR2 SVGIG (reference sequence). The V and J ends lost 3 bases and 0 bases respectively, with 8 bases between them.

A word on this clonotype: One end of the junction is discordant with germline, which a read error may explain. The J gene is TRBJ1-6, the V gene TRBV5-5; TRBD1 matches 8 bases. Germline CDR1 reads SGHKS; CDR2 reads YYEKEE (reference sequence). There are 14 residues in the CDR3. The CDR3 DNA reads as TGTGCCAGCAGTTACACAGGGGGTGGATCACTCCTCCACTTT. This encodes CASSYTGGGSLLHF.

A note on this clonotype: This may stem from a read error, because a much larger clone lies one nucleotide away. The chain is built from TRBV2 and TRBJ2-3; no clear D. The CDR3 is 12 residues long. Germline-derived CDR1 and CDR2 are SNHLY and FYNNEI. Trimming stripped 2 bases from V and 6 bases from J, with 6 bases between. CDR3 DNA sequence: TGTGCCAGCAGTGAAAATATGGATACGCAGTATTTT. Protein: CASSENMDTQYF.

This chain joins TRBV30 and TRBJ2-1; D is possibly TRBD1 (6 bases). The germline gives CDR1 GTSNPN, CDR2 SVGIG (reference sequence). The CDR3 extends over 14 amino acids. V lost 4 bases to trimming and J lost 7 bases, with 17 bases between them. CDR3 amino acids: CAWNKGDHLNEQFF. CDR3 nucleotides: TGTGCCTGGAATAAGGGGGACCACCTAAATGAGCAGTTCTTC.

On this clonotype itself: Sequence at one end of the junction differs from germline and may be a read error. V usage is TRBV5-1 and J usage is TRBJ2-3; D remains unclear. Germline V gene lookup returns CDR1 SGHRS and CDR2 YFSETQ. The CDR3 covers 16 residues. This CDR3 reads CASSSRTGGSTDTQYF. For the CDR3, the DNA is TGCGCCAGCAGCTCGAGGACGGGTGGCAGCACTGATACGCAGTATTTT.

Of note for this clonotype: The junction shows a germline mismatch at one end, possibly a read error. The chain recombines TRBV5-4 with TRBJ2-7; 9 bases fit TRBD2. Germline CDR1 reads SGHNT; CDR2 reads YYREEE (reference sequence). The CDR3 extends over 15 amino acids. The CDR3 bases are TGTTCCAGCTGCTCTACTAGCGGGCTTACCTACGAGCAATACTTC. It translates to CSSCSTSGLTYEQYF. Using reference TRBV5-4 and TRBJ2-7 for the parts outside the CDR3, the full variable domain is ETGVTQSPTHLIKTRGQQVTLRCSSQSGHNTVSWYQQALGQGPQFIFQYYREEENGRGNFPPRFSGLQFPNYSSELNVNALELDDSALYLCSSCSTSGLTYEQYFGPGTRLTVT.

A few counts support this clonotype. The chain employs TRBV29-1 and TRBJ2-2, with D perhaps matching TRBD1 (5 bases). Deletions cut 4 bases from V and 1 base from J, with 10 bases between. Germline CDR1 is SQVTM and CDR2 is ANQGSEA. This CDR3 is 14 amino acids long. The CDR3 coding sequence is TGCAGCGTTGGCACGCAGGGGAACACCGGGGAGCTGTTTTTT. Amino acid sequence: CSVGTQGNTGELFF.

This chain connects TRBV10-2 to TRBJ2-7; D may be TRBD2 (6 bases). This CDR3 is built from 13 residues. Germline CDR1 reads WSHSY; CDR2 reads SAAADI. For the CDR3, the DNA is TGCGACAGAGGAGGGGCCCTAACCTACGAGCAGTACTTC. This gives the protein CDRGGALTYEQYF.

Concerning this clonotype: Germline and junction disagree at one end, which may indicate a read error. This chain connects TRBV5-6 to TRBJ2-1; D assignment may be TRBD1 or TRBD2 (5 bases each). The CDR3 runs to 17 residues. Germline V gene sequence: CDR1 SGHDT, CDR2 YYEEEE. CDR3 nucleotides: TGTGCCAGTAGCTTGGGACGGAGCCGCTCTGGGTACTGTGAGCAGTTCTTC. Translating it yields CASSLGRSRSGYCEQFF.

As to this clonotype: This may be a read error: a much more frequent sequence differs by one nucleotide. The chain carries TRBV19 and TRBJ1-1; D unresolved. The CDR3 extends over 13 amino acids. CDR1 LNHDA and CDR2 SQIVND come from the germline V gene (reference sequence). The CDR3 sequence: CASSIRTNIEAFF. CDR3 in DNA: TGTGCCAGTAGTATACGAACGAACATTGAAGCTTTCTTT.